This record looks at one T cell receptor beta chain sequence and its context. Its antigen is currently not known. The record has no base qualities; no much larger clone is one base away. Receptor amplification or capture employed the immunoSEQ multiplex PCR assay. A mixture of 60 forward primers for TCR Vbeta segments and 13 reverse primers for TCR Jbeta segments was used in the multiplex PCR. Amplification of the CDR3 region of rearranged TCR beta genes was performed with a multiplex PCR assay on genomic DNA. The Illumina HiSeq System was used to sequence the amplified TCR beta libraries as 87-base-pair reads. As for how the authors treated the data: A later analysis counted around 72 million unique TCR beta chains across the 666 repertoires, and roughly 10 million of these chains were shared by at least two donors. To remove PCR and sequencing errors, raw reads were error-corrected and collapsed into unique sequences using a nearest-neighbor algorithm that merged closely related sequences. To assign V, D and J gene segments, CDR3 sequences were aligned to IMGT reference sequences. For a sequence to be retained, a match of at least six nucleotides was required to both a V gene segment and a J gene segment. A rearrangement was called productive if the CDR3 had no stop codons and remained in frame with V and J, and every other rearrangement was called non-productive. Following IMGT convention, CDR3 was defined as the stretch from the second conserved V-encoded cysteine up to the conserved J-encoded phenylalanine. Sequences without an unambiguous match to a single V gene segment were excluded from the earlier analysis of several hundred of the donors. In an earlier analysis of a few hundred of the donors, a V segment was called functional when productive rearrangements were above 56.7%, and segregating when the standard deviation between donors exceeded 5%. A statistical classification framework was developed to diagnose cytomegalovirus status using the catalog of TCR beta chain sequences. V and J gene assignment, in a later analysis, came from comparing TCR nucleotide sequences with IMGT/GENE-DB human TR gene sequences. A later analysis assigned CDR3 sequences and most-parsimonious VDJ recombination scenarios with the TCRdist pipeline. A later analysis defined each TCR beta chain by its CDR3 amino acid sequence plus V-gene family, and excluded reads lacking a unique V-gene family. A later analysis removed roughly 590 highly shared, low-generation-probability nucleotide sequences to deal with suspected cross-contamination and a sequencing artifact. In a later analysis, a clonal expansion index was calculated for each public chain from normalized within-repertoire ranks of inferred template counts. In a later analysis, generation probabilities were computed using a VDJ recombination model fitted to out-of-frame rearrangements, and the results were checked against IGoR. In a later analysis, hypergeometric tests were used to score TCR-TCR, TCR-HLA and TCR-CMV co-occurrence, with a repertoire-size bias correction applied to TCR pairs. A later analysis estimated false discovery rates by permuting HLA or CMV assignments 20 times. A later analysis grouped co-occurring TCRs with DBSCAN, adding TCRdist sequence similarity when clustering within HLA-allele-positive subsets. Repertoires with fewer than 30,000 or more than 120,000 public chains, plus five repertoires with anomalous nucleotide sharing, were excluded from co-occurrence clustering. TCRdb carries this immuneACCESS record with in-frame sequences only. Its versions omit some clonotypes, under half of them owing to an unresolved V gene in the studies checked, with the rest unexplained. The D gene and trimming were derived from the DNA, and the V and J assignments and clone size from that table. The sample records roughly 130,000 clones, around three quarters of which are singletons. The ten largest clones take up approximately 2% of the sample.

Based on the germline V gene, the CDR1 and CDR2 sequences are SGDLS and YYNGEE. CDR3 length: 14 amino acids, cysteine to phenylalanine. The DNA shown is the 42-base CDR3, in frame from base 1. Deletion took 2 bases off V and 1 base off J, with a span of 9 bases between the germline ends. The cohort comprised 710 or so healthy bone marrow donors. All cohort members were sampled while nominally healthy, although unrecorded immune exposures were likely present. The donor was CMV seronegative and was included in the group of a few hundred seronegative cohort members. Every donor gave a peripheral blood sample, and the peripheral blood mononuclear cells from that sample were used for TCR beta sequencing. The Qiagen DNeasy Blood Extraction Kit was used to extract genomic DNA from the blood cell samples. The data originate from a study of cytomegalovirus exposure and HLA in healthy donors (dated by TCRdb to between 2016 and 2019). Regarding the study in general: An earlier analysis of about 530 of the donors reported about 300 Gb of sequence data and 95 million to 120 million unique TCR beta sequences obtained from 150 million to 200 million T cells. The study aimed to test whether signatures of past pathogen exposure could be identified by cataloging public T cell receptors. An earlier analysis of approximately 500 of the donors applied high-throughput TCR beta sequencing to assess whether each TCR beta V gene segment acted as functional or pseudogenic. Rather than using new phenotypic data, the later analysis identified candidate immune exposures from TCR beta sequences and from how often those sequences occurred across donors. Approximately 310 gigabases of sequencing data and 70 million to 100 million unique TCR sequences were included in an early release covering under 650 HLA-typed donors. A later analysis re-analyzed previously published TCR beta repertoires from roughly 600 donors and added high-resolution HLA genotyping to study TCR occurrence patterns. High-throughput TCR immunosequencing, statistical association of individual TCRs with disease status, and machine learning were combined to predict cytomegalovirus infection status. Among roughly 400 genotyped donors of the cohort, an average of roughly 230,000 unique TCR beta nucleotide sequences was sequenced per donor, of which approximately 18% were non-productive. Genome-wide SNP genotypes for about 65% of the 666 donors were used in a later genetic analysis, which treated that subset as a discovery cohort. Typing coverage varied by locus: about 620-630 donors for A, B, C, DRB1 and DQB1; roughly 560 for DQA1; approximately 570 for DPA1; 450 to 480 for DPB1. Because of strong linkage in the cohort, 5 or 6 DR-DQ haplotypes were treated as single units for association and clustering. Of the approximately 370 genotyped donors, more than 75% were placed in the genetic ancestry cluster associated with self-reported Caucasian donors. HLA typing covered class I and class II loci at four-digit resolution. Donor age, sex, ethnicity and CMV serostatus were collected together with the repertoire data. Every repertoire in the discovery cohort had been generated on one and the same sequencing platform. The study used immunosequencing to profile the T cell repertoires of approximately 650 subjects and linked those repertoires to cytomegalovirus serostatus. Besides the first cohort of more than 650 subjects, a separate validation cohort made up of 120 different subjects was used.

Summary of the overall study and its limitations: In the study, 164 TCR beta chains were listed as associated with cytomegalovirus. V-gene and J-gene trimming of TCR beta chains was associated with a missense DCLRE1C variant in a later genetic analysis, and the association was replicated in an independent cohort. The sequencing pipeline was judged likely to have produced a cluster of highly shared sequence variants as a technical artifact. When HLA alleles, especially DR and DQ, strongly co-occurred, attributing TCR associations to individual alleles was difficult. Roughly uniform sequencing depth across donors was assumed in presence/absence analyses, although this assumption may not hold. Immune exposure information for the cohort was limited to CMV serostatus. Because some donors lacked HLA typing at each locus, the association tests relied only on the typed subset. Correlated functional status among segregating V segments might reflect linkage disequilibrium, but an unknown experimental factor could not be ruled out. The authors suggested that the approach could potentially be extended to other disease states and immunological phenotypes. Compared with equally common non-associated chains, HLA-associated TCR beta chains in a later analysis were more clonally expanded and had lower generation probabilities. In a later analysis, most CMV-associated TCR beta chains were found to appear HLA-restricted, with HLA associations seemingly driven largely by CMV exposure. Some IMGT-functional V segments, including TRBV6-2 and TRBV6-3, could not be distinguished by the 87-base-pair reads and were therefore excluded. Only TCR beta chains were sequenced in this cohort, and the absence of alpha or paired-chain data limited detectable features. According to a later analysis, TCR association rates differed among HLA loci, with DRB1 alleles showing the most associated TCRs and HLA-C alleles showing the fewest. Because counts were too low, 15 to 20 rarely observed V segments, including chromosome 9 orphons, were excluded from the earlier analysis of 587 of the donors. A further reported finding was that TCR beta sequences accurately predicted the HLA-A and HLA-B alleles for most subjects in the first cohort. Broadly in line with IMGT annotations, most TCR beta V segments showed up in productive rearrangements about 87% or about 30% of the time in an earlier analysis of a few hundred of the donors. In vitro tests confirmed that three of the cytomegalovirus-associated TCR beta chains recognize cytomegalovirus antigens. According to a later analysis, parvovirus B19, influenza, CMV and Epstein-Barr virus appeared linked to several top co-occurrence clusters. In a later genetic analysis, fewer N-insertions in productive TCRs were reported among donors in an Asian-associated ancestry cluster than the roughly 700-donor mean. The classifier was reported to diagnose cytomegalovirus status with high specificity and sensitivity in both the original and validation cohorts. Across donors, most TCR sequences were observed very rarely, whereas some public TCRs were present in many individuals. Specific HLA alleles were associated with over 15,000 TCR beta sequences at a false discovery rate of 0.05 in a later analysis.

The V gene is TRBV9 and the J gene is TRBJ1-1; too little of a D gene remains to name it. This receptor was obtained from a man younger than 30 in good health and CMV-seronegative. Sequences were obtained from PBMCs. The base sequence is TGTGCCAGCAGCGTCGGTACAGAGAACACTGAAGCTTTCTTT. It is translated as CASSVGTENTEAFF.